The following is a T cell receptor beta chain sequence with its context. The antigen is undetermined. These data are taken from a study of shared clonotypes between healthy human individuals. Study-level information: Sampling drew on donors who were two women and a few men aged 18 to 49.

Overall study findings and caveats: Only blood underwent sampling, and tissue repertoires likely differ.

CD45RO-negative CD8 cells positively selected for CCR7 made up the naive population, which excluded terminally differentiated effector memory CD45RA+ cells. Assay execution proceeded at the deep level. In the sorted-subset replicate PCRs, 150 to 200 ng DNA, 25,000 to 30,000 T cell genomes, was used. Clones were sequenced by immunoSEQ multiplex PCR, and TCRdb holds only the in-frame ones, with some missing. Here the sample spans over 2 million clones, about 94% being singletons. The length of the CDR3 is 14 residues. Trimming removed 3 bases at V and 2 bases at J, with 11 bases between. The germline gives CDR1 MDHEN, CDR2 SYDVKM.

This chain uses TRBV28 with TRBJ2-7, with D perhaps matching TRBD1 (6 bases). The receptor was isolated from a man between 18 and 29 years old in good health. Sequencing input: naive CD8+ T cells sorted from blood. The CDR3 DNA is TGTGCCAGCAGTTTGGGGAACAGGGCCTACGAGCAGTACTTC. Translating it yields CASSLGNRAYEQYF.